The source of this T cell receptor beta chain is a study of T-cell memory formation after mild COVID-19. Notes on the study in general: SARS-CoV-2 specificity was not confirmed for second-wave clones peaking on day 37. Later expanders leaned toward CD4+, whereas clones contracting from day 15 to 85 were balanced CD4/CD8. Some clones that responded turned up in pre-infection memory, which suggests that cross-reactive memory joined in.

TCR alpha and TCR beta cDNA libraries with sample barcodes and UMIs came from 5'RACE using constant-segment primers. One entry per CDR3 protein results from TCRdb running MiXCR on the 5' RACE reads. The data show about 350,000 distinct CDR3 sequences, over 13% seen once. This clonotype has at least ten counts. Its antigen is unidentified. V was trimmed by 1 base and J by 2 bases, leaving 14 bases between them. The germline V gene has CDR1 DFQATT and CDR2 SNEGSKA (reference sequence). CDR3 size: 15 residues. The chain carries TRBV20-1 and TRBJ2-5; D is possibly TRBD2 (5 bases). Input material: PBMCs or a T cell subset sorted from them (not recorded which). This sequence was found in a man aged 18-30 years who had mild COVID-19 (a few samples of this study predate the infection). Cell type and time point are not known. The CDR3 nucleotides are TGCAGTGCTAGAGTCTCGGGAACAGCTCAAGAGACCCAGTACTTC. This encodes CSARVSGTAQETQYF.